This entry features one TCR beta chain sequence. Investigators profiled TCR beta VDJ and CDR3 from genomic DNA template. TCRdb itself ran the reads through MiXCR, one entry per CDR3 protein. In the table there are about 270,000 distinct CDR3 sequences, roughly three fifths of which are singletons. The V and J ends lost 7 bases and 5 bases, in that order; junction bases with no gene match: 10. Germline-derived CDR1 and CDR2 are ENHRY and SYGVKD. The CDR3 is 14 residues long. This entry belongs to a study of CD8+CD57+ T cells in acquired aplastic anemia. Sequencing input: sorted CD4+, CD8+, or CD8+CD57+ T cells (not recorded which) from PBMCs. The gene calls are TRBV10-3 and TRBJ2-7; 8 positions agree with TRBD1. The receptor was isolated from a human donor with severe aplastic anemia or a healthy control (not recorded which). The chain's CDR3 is CAINQGAPYHEQYF. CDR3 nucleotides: TGTGCCATCAACCAGGGGGCGCCTTACCACGAGCAGTACTTC.